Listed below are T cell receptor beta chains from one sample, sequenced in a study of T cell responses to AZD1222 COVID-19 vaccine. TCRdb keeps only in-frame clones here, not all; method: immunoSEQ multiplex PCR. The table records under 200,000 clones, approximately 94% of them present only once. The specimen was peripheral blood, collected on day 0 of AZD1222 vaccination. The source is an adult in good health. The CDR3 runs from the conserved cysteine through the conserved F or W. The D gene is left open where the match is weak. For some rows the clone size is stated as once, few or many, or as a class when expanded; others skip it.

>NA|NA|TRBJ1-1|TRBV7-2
CASSLEGNTEAFF
TGTGCCAGCAGCTTAGAGGGGAACACTGAAGCTTTCTTT
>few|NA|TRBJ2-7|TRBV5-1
CASSLVTDSFYEQYF
TGCGCCAGCAGCTTGGTTACCGATAGTTTTTACGAGCAGTACTTC
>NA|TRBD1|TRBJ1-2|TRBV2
CASSYTLGTGLTYGYTF
TGTGCCAGCAGTTATACACTCGGGACAGGGTTGACCTATGGCTACACCTTC
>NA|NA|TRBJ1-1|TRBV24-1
CATGWGTEAFF
TGTGCCACCGGATGGGGCACTGAAGCTTTCTTT
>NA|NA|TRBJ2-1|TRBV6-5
CAIGVAAYNEQFF
TGTGCCATCGGGGTAGCGGCTTACAATGAGCAGTTCTTC
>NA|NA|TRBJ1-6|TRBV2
CASSTGGNSPLHF
TGTGCCAGCAGTACGGGGGGTAATTCACCCCTCCACTTT
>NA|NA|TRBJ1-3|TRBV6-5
CASSYLTDAGNTIYF
TGTGCCAGCAGTTACCTTACAGACGCTGGAAACACCATATATTTT
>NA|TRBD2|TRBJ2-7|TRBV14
CASSLAGGPTNEQYF
TGTGCCAGCAGCCTAGCGGGAGGGCCAACTAACGAGCAGTACTTC
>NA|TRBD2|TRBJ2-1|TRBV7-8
CASSDRLAAYNEQFF
TGTGCCAGCAGCGACCGACTAGCGGCTTACAATGAGCAGTTCTTC
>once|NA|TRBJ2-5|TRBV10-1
CASSDRPPPETQYF
TGCGCCAGCAGTGACCGACCCCCACCGGAGACCCAGTACTTC
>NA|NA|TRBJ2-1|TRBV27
CASSTGGTKGKGYNEQFF
TGTGCCAGCAGCACCGGAGGGACCAAGGGAAAGGGGTACAATGAGCAGTTCTTC
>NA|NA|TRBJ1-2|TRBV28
CASSSPSGAQGYGYTF
TGTGCCAGCAGTTCGCCATCAGGGGCCCAGGGCTATGGCTACACCTTC
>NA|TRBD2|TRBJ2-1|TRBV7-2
CASLGTSGYNEQFF
TGTGCCAGCCTAGGGACTAGCGGATACAATGAGCAGTTCTTC
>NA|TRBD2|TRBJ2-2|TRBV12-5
CASGISGERTGELFF
TGTGCTAGTGGAATTAGCGGGGAGCGAACCGGGGAGCTGTTTTTT
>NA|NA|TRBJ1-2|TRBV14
CASSLTSTGNYGYTF
TGTGCCAGCAGCCTCACCTCGACAGGCAACTATGGCTACACCTTC
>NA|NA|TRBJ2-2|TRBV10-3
CAIMGNTGELFF
TGTGCCATCATGGGGAACACCGGGGAGCTGTTTTTT
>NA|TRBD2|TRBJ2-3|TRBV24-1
CATSSGSADTQYF
TGTGCCACCAGTAGCGGGAGCGCAGATACGCAGTATTTT
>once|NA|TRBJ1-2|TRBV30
CAWSVSGDYGYTF
TGTGCCTGGAGTGTATCAGGGGACTATGGCTACACCTTC
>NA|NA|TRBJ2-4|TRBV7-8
CASSITGTRMSF
TGTGCCAGCAGCATTACCGGGACACGAATGTCCTTC
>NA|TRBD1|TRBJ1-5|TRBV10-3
CAISSTGTEPQHF
TGTGCCATCAGCTCGACAGGGACGGAGCCCCAGCATTTT